This note documents a single TCR beta chain sequence. This sample was included in a study of control samples from healthy donors and cancer patients. Data came from immunoSEQ multiplex PCR; TCRdb stores just in-frame clones and leaves some out. The table has around 95,000 clones, 85% seen once. Germline loops: CDR1 MNHEY, CDR2 SMNVEV (reference sequence). CDR3 length: 13 amino acids. Trimming took 4 bases from V and 8 from J, leaving 14 bases between them. Material: blood. The sequence was collected from a man aged 25 to 40 in good health. The chain recombines TRBV27 with TRBJ1-2; D not certain. CDR3 DNA sequence: TGTGCCAGCAGTTCAGCAGGTTTGGGAGGCTACACCTTC. Translated: CASSSAGLGGYTF.